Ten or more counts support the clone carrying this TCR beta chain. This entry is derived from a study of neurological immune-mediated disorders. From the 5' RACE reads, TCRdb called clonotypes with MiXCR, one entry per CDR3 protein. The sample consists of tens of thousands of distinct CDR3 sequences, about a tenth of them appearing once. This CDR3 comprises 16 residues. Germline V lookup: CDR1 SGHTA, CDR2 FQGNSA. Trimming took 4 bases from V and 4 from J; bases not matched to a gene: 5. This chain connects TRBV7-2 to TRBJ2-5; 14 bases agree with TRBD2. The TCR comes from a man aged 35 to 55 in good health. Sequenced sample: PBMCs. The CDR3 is CASSYGTSGRLETQYF. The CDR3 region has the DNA TGTGCCAGCAGCTACGGGACTAGCGGGAGACTAGAGACCCAGTACTTC. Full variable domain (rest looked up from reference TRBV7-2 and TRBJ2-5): GAGVSQSPSNKVTEKGKDVELRCDPISGHTALYWYRQSLGQGLEFLIYFQGNSAPDKSGLPSDRFSAERTGGSVSTLTIQRTQQEDSAVYLCASSYGTSGRLETQYFGPGTRLLVL.